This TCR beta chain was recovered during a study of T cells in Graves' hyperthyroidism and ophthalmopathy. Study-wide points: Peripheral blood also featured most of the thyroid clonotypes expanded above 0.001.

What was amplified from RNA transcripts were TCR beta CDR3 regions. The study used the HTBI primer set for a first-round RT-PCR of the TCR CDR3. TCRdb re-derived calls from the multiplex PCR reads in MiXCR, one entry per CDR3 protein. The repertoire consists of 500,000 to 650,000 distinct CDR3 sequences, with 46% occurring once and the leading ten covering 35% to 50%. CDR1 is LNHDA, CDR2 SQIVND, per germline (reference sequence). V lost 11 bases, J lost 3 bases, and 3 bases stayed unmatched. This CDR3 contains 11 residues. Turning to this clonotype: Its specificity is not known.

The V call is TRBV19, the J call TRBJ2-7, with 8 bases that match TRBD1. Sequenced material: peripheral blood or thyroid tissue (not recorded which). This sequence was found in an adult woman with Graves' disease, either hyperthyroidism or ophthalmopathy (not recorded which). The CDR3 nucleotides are TGTGCCTGCGGGACAGGCTACGAGCAGTACTTC. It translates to CACGTGYEQYF.